Listed here are 23 T cell receptor beta chains from one sample, sequenced in a study of shared clonotypes between healthy human individuals. Naive CD8 cells lacked CD45RO and underwent positive selection for CCR7, leaving out terminally differentiated effector memory CD45RA+ cells. Clones were read by immunoSEQ multiplex PCR, and TCRdb kept only the in-frame ones, dropping some. The sample has about 2 million clones, less than 95% seen once. The sample taken for sequencing was naive CD8+ T cells sorted from blood. Every receptor here comes from a man between 18 and 29 years old in good health.

The chain couples TRBV7-2 to TRBJ1-3, with 7 bases aligning to TRBD1. Per the germline V gene, CDR1 is SGHTA and CDR2 is FQGNSA. CDR3 length: 15 amino acids. Trimming took 6 bases from V and 0 from J; bases not matched to a gene: 5. CDR3 nucleotide sequence: TGTGCCAGCAGTCAGGGGGGGAGCTCTGGAAACACCATATATTTT. Translated, it gives CASSQGGSSGNTIYF.

This clone was picked up one time. CDR3 sequence (DNA): TGTGCCAGCAGTGTACAGGCGGTCCCAGATACGCAGTATTTT. Its translation is CASSVQAVPDTQYF. The chain couples TRBV25-1 to TRBJ2-3, with a possible D match to TRBD1 (5 bases). The germline V and J ends were trimmed by 4 bases and 4 bases, with 12 bases remaining between them. The CDR3 loop spans 14 amino acids. Germline V CDR1 and CDR2: MGHDK, SYGVNS.

This chain uses TRBV5-1 with TRBJ2-7; 10 nucleotides line up with TRBD2. The CDR3 sequence is 14 residues long. Germline CDR1 SGHRS, CDR2 YFSETQ. V shed 1 base, J shed 6 bases, and the junction held 4 bases outside the gene matches. The DNA for the CDR3 is TGCGCCAGCAGCTTGTTAGCGGGAGGTTCCGAGCAGTACTTC. The encoded protein is CASSLLAGGSEQYF.

V gene TRBV7-9 combines with J gene TRBJ2-7, with 7 bases aligning to TRBD2. Losses at the gene ends were 4 bases for V and 6 bases for J; bases not matched to a gene: 15. Germline V lookup: CDR1 SEHNR, CDR2 FQNEAQ (reference sequence). This CDR3 spans 16 amino acids. CDR3 amino acids: CASSSPGGAGKREQYF. DNA of the CDR3: TGTGCCAGCAGCTCCCCGGGTGGAGCGGGGAAGCGCGAGCAGTACTTC.

Of note for this clone: Other DNA sequences in this specimen translate into the identical CDR3. This sequence joins TRBV5-1 and TRBJ2-7; D is unclear. Trimming cost V 0 bases and J 2 bases, with 6 bases left between them. Germline CDR1 reads SGHRS; CDR2 reads YFSETQ. The CDR3 totals 13 residues. DNA for the CDR3: TGCGCCAGCAGCTTGGGGGCGCCCTACGAGCAGTACTTC. This codes for CASSLGAPYEQYF.

The chain couples TRBV7-9 to TRBJ1-2; D is possibly TRBD1 (5 bases). This CDR3 spans 15 amino acids. Germline V gene sequence: CDR1 SEHNR, CDR2 FQNEAQ (reference sequence). The V and J ends lost 5 bases and 6 bases respectively, with 19 bases between them. In DNA, the CDR3 is TGTGCCAGCAGCCATAGACTGGGGCAGGTAGATGGCTACACCTTC. It specifies CASSHRLGQVDGYTF.

The V gene is TRBV4-1, the J gene TRBJ1-1, with a weak D call TRBD1 (6 bases). V lost 2 bases, J lost 5 bases, and 12 bases lay in between. The CDR3 length is 14 residues. Germline CDR1 is MGHRA and CDR2 is YSYEKL. The chain's CDR3 is CASSQIQGWTEAFF. CDR3 sequence (DNA): TGCGCCAGCAGCCAAATACAGGGATGGACTGAAGCTTTCTTT.

V is TRBV10-3 and J is TRBJ2-3, with 15 bases lining up with TRBD2. The CDR3 has 21 residues. The J segment lost 0 bases and the V segment lost 2 bases, leaving 12 bases of the junction unmatched. CDR1 and CDR2 (germline): ENHRY, SYGVKD. CDR3 bases: TGTGCCATCAGTGAGCCCTCGGGACTAGCGGGAGGACCCTCTAGCACAGATACGCAGTATTTT. This sequence encodes CAISEPSGLAGGPSSTDTQYF.

The V gene is TRBV5-4, the J gene TRBJ1-4; D may be TRBD1 (5 bases). Looked up from germline, CDR1 is SGHNT and CDR2 is YYREEE (reference sequence). This CDR3 contains 12 residues. Deletions cut 7 bases from V and 5 bases from J, with 9 bases between. The CDR3, as DNA: TGTGCCAGCGGCGAGGGGAATGAAAAACTGTTTTTT. Its protein product is CASGEGNEKLFF.

Details on this clone: Additional DNA sequences in this sample encode the identical CDR3. The chain combines TRBV7-9 with TRBJ1-3; possibly TRBD1 for D (6 bases). This CDR3 region has 14 residues. From germline, CDR1 is SEHNR and CDR2 FQNEAQ (reference sequence). The V gene lost 2 bases and the J gene lost 2 bases, with 7 bases spanning the gap. CDR3 protein: CASSLQGTGNTIYF. CDR3 sequence (DNA): TGTGCCAGCAGCTTACAGGGGACTGGAAACACCATATATTTT.

The rearrangement joins TRBV4-1 to TRBJ2-3; the match to TRBD2 covers 7 bases. The V gene end was trimmed by 6 bases and the J gene end by 2 bases; junction bases not matched to a gene: 17. Germline-derived CDR1 and CDR2 are MGHRA and YSYEKL. This CDR3 spans 18 amino acids. CDR3 in amino acids: CASSTTQWGGAHTDTQYF. Here the CDR3 DNA reads TGCGCCAGCAGTACTACGCAGTGGGGGGGTGCCCACACAGATACGCAGTATTTT.

The rearrangement uses TRBV27 and TRBJ1-1; D possibly corresponds to TRBD1 (5 bases). Germline V gives CDR1 MNHEY, CDR2 SMNVEV (reference sequence). This CDR3 has 13 amino acids. V shed 6 bases and J shed 3 bases, with 11 bases lying between them. For the CDR3, the DNA is TGTGCCAGCAGATTGGGGGGACACACTGAAGCTTTCTTT. Its protein is CASRLGGHTEAFF.

The rearrangement links TRBV27 to TRBJ2-7; perhaps TRBD1 as D (5 bases). V lost 6 bases to trimming and J lost 2 bases, with 14 bases between them. CDR1 is MNHEY, CDR2 SMNVEV, per germline (reference sequence). This CDR3 contains 14 residues. The DNA for the CDR3 is TGTGCCAGCAGCTTAGGGGTATCCCCCTACGAGCAGTACTTC. Translated: CASSLGVSPYEQYF.

The gene calls are TRBV5-1 and TRBJ2-1; D gene ambiguous. CDR1 and CDR2 from the germline V gene are SGHRS and YFSETQ. Trimming took 4 bases from V and 3 from J, leaving 11 bases between them. CDR3 length equals 14 residues. CDR3 region: CASSPGVGYNEQFF. In nucleotides, the CDR3 is TGCGCCAGCAGCCCCGGTGTCGGCTACAATGAGCAGTTCTTC.

V and J are TRBV7-6 and TRBJ1-1; weak D call: TRBD1 (6 bases). Germline V gene sequence: CDR1 SGHVS, CDR2 FNYEAQ. The CDR3 is made up of 17 amino acids. Trimming removed 4 bases at V and 0 bases at J, with 18 bases between. CDR3 DNA: TGTGCCAGCAGCTCGATCGGGGGGACACCAATGAACACTGAAGCTTTCTTT. Amino acid sequence: CASSSIGGTPMNTEAFF.

V is TRBV10-3 and J is TRBJ1-3; no firm D call. Germline lookup yields CDR1 ENHRY and CDR2 SYGVKD. The CDR3 runs 16 residues. The V end was cut by 3 bases, the J end by 0 bases, with 12 bases between. This chain's CDR3 is CAISDRHPTSGNTIYF. In nucleotides, the CDR3 is TGTGCCATCAGTGATCGGCACCCAACCTCTGGAAACACCATATATTTT.

The rearrangement uses TRBV7-9 and TRBJ2-7, with 13 bases lining up with TRBD2. Trimming took 2 bases from V and 5 from J; bases not matched to a gene: 12. Germline loops: CDR1 SEHNR, CDR2 FQNEAQ (reference sequence). The CDR3 has 18 residues. As DNA, the CDR3 is TGTGCCAGCAGCTTATTTTCAGGACTAGCGGGAGAAGGGGACGAGCAGTACTTC. This translates into CASSLFSGLAGEGDEQYF.

The rearrangement joins TRBV7-9 to TRBJ1-2; D is uncertain. The germline V gene has CDR1 SEHNR and CDR2 FQNEAQ (reference sequence). V lost 5 bases, J lost 4 bases, and 20 bases lay in between. The CDR3 is 16 amino acids. DNA of the CDR3: TGTGCCAGCAGCGAGACCCTTACTACAGAAACCTATGGCTACACCTTC. This gives the protein CASSETLTTETYGYTF.

The chain is built from TRBV4-1 and TRBJ2-7; 9 nucleotides agree with TRBD2. CDR3 length: 18 amino acids. CDR1 and CDR2 from the germline V gene are MGHRA and YSYEKL. V dropped 0 bases and J dropped 3; count of bases not matched to a gene: 12. CDR3 in DNA: TGCGCCAGCAGCCAAGAGGCTCATTCGACTAGCGGCTACTACGAGCAGTACTTC. Residues: CASSQEAHSTSGYYEQYF.

This clone was recorded once. Within the sample, other DNA sequences also encode this same CDR3. V is TRBV30 and J is TRBJ1-2; a weak D match, TRBD1 (6 bases). V lost 2 bases and J 4 bases, leaving 14 bases between the germline ends. Germline loops: CDR1 GTSNPN, CDR2 SVGIG (reference sequence). The CDR3 length is 14 residues. Written as DNA, the CDR3 is TGTGCCTGGAGTACAGGGCGGGCGGGCTATGGCTACACCTTC. Residues: CAWSTGRAGYGYTF.

The chain uses TRBV19 and TRBJ1-6; D is unresolved. Germline V lookup: CDR1 LNHDA, CDR2 SQIVND (reference sequence). CDR3 length: 18 amino acids. Deletions cut 0 bases from V and 5 bases from J, with 17 bases between. CDR3 DNA: TGTGCCAGTAGTATAGAAGACTACGGCCGATCGAATAATTCACCCCTCCACTTT. It yields the protein CASSIEDYGRSNNSPLHF.

The chain employs TRBV11-3 and TRBJ2-3, with TRBD2 identical over 14 bases. Germline loops: CDR1 SGHNT, CDR2 YENEEA. Trimming cost V 4 bases and J 0 bases; bases outside gene matches: 12. There are 20 residues in the CDR3. The CDR3 region is CASSSGLAGDITTSTDTQYF. DNA of the CDR3: TGTGCCAGCAGCTCGGGACTAGCGGGAGATATTACTACTAGCACAGATACGCAGTATTTT.

This sequence joins TRBV7-6 and TRBJ2-1, with 12 bases fitting TRBD2. The V gene's germline CDR1 is SGHVS and CDR2 FNYEAQ. The CDR3 has 16 residues. The J segment lost 4 bases and the V segment lost 5 bases, leaving 6 bases of the junction unmatched. In DNA, the CDR3 is TGTGCCAGCAGCGAGGCTAGCGGGGGGGTATACAATGAGCAGTTCTTC. Translating it yields CASSEASGGVYNEQFF.